Below, 12 T cell receptor beta chains from the same sample are listed, as sequenced in a study of blood T cells in healthy people across ages. The authors ran a second PCR of 7 to 11 cycles using a sample-barcoded 5' primer and a J-beta primer mix. In TCRdb, the 5' RACE reads were re-called with MiXCR into one record per CDR3 protein. The data contain around 900,000 distinct CDR3 sequences, less than 35% of them singletons. The sequenced sample consisted of blood. These receptor sequences come from a woman at least 80 years old in good health.

This clonotype has more than one count but fewer than ten. The chain's CDR3 is CSASRRQGEGDTQYF. CDR3 nucleotide sequence: TGCAGTGCCTCACGAAGACAGGGTGAAGGAGATACGCAGTATTTT. The chain has TRBV20-1 and TRBJ2-3; 7 nucleotides align to TRBD1. Germline V gene lookup returns CDR1 DFQATT and CDR2 SNEGSKA (reference sequence). The CDR3 is 15 amino acids. With 6 bases clipped from V and 5 bases from J, the junction kept 14 bases outside the gene matches.

Comments on this clonotype: A much larger clone lies a single base off, so this may be a read error. The CDR3, as DNA: TGTGCCAGCAGCCAGTGGGGGGGAAAAAACATTCAGTACTTC. As protein: CASSQWGGKNIQYF. The chain is built from TRBV12-3 or TRBV12-4 and TRBJ2-4; 7 bases map to TRBD2. V lost 6 bases and J lost 4; bases outside the gene matches: 6. The CDR3 runs 14 residues.

This clonotype has at least ten counts. The chain uses TRBV7-9 and TRBJ2-3; D remains ambiguous. The CDR3 is made up of 12 amino acids. CDR1 and CDR2 (germline): SEHNR, FQNEAQ (reference sequence). Deletions cut 5 bases from V and 8 bases from J, with 11 bases between. CDR3 sequence reads: CASSTSPSTQYF. CDR3 coding DNA: TGTGCCAGCAGCACCTCCCCTAGTACGCAGTATTTT. The full variable domain, its missing parts supplied by reference TRBV7-9 and TRBJ2-3, is DTGVSQNPRHKITKRGQNVTFRCDPISEHNRLYWYRQTLGQGPEFLTYFQNEAQLEKSRLLSDRFSAERPKGSFSTLEIQRTEQGDSAMYLCASSTSPSTQYFGPGTRLTVL.

The V call is TRBV10-1, the J call TRBJ2-1; D gene uncertain. V was pared by 3 bases and J by 4 bases, with 4 bases between. The CDR3 has 12 residues. Looked up from germline, CDR1 is WNHNN and CDR2 is SYGVQD (reference sequence). The chain's CDR3 is CASSEKYNEQFF. The CDR3 DNA follows: TGCGCCAGCAGTGAAAAGTACAATGAGCAGTTCTTC.

Points on this clonotype: A much larger clone lies a single base off, so this may be a read error. The J gene is TRBJ2-7, the V gene TRBV21-1; the D call TRBD2 from the table was never checked on the DNA. TRBV21-1 is given as a pseudogene. The CDR3 totals 16 residues. The CDR3 DNA reads as TGTGCCAGCAGCAAAGGTCTCGCGGGGGGGCACAATGAGCAGTACTTC. It codes for CASSKGLAGGHNEQYF.

V and J are TRBV20-1 and TRBJ2-3, with a tentative D call TRBD2 (7 bases). CDR1 and CDR2 from the germline V gene are DFQATT and SNEGSKA (reference sequence). CDR3 length equals 16 residues. The V end was cut by 3 bases, the J end by 1 base, with 17 bases between. CDR3 region: CSASVVGGARTDTQYF. Written as DNA, the CDR3 is TGCAGTGCTAGTGTCGTGGGGGGGGCCCGCACAGATACGCAGTATTTT.

This clonotype was observed at least ten times. The chain is built from TRBV5-1 and TRBJ2-7, with 7 bases aligning to TRBD1. Germline V gene sequence: CDR1 SGHRS, CDR2 YFSETQ. The CDR3 is 15 amino acids. J was trimmed by 4 bases and V by 1 base; bases with no gene match: 8. The CDR3 region has the DNA TGCGCCAGCAGCTTGTGGGACAGTTCGTTATACGAGCAGTACTTC. This codes for CASSLWDSSLYEQYF. Looking up the rest from reference TRBV5-1 and TRBJ2-7 gives the full variable domain: KAGVTQTPRYLIKTRGQQVTLSCSPISGHRSVSWYQQTPGQGLQFLFEYFSETQRNKGNFPGRFSGRQFSNSRSEMNVSTLELGDSALYLCASSLWDSSLYEQYFGPGTRLTVT.

Details on this clonotype: One end of the junction fails to match germline, which may point to a read error. The rearrangement links TRBV25-1 to TRBJ1-2, with D perhaps TRBD1 (6 bases). Germline V CDR1 and CDR2: MGHDK, SYGVNS. CDR3 length equals 15 residues. For the CDR3, the DNA is TGTGCCAGCAGTGATCCGGCAGGGGTTAACTATGACTACACCTTC. Residues: CASSDPAGVNYDYTF.

V and J are TRBV11-3 and TRBJ1-1; TRBD1 might be the D (5 bases). The CDR3 consists of 20 residues. CDR1 is SGHNT, CDR2 YENEEA, per germline. V gave up 4 bases and J gave up 4 bases, with 31 bases separating them. The DNA for the CDR3 is TGTGCCAGCAGCTCGGAAAAGCGGGGCCCTCTATTATCCTGGACCACTGAAGCTTTCTTT. It encodes CASSSEKRGPLLSWTTEAFF.

The table lists this clonotype with many counts. The chain is built from TRBV20-1 and TRBJ2-1; 8 bases match TRBD2. This CDR3 comprises 13 residues. Germline V lookup: CDR1 DFQATT, CDR2 SNEGSKA (reference sequence). Trimming cost V 3 bases and J 5 bases; bases outside gene matches: 3. The CDR3 sequence: CSASGGANNEQFF. In nucleotides, the CDR3 is TGCAGTGCTAGCGGGGGGGCCAACAATGAGCAGTTCTTC.

The chain employs TRBV3-1 and TRBJ1-2; maybe TRBD1 (6 bases). V lost 0 bases and J lost 7, with 12 bases in between. This CDR3 comprises 14 residues. CDR1 and CDR2 from the germline V gene are LGHDT and YNNKEL (reference sequence). Here the CDR3 DNA reads TGTGCCAGCAGCCAAGACCAGGGGATTTCTGGCTACACCTTC. Amino acids: CASSQDQGISGYTF. Complete variable domain (other parts from reference TRBV3-1 and TRBJ1-2): DTAVSQTPKYLVTQMGNDKSIKCEQNLGHDTMYWYKQDSKKFLKIMFSYNNKELIINETVPNRFSPKSPDKAHLNLHINSLELGDSAVYFCASSQDQGISGYTFGSGTRLTVV.

This clonotype was seen more than once but under ten times. V is TRBV5-1 and J is TRBJ1-2; D unresolved. Germline V gene lookup returns CDR1 SGHRS and CDR2 YFSETQ. The CDR3 is 13 residues long. V lost 3 bases to trimming and J lost 6 bases, with 12 bases between them. The CDR3 sequence is CASSSAGWDGYTF. The DNA of the CDR3 is TGCGCCAGCAGCTCTGCAGGTTGGGATGGCTACACCTTC.